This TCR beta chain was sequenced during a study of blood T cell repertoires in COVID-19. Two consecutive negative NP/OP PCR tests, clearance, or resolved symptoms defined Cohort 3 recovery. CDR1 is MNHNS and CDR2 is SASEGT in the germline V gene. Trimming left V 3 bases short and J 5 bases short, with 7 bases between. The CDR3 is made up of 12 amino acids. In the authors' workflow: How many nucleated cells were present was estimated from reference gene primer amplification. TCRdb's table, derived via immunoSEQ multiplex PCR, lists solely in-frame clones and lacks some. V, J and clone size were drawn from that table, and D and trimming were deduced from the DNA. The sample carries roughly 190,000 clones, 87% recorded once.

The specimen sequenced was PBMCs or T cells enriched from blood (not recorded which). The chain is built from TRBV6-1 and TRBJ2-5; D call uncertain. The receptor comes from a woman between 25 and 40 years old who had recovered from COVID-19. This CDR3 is CASSDPRETQYF. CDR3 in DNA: TGTGCCAGCAGTGACCCCCGGGAGACCCAGTACTTC.